The subject of this entry is one T cell receptor beta chain. The antigen is not known. The data stem from a study of CXCR3-negative and CXCR3-positive naive CD8 T cells. Study observations and caveats: Comparison of naive cells showed more hydrophobic TRB CDR3s in CXCR3-positive than in CXCR3-negative naive cells. The naive subsets expressed comparable surface CD5, and the authors inferred TCR strength from TRB CDR3 properties.

The CDR3 loop spans 16 amino acids. Germline V lookup: CDR1 ENHRY, CDR2 SYGVKD. With UMI labels, 5' RACE was used to prepare the TRB cDNA libraries. TCRdb processed the 5' RACE reads again and assigns one entry to each CDR3 protein, with no DNA. Here the sample table reports over 100,000 distinct CDR3 sequences. CD45RO-CCR7+CD27+CD95- expression identified naive CD8+ T cells. The rearrangement joins TRBV10-3 to TRBJ1-4; lacking DNA, the TRBD1 call made by TCRdb goes unchecked. Specimen: naive CXCR3- CD8+ T cells from blood. The subset: CD45RO-CCR7+CD27+CD95- naive CD8+ T cells lacking CXCR3 (TNR3-). The receptor was isolated from a human donor in good health. Some clones in this sample may be carry-over from other donors' samples. This chain's CDR3 is CAISENRAEGDEKLFF.